The T cell receptor (beta chain) under discussion was sequenced for a study of blood T cell repertoires in COVID-19. Study information: T cells, B-cell-depleted T cells, or PBMCs provided the cDNA or gDNA that served as material.

Participant-reported clinical history was the basis for cohort assignment. Two negative PCRs, clearance, or symptom resolution had been documented for recovered Cohort 3 donors. The germline V gene has CDR1 MDHEN and CDR2 SYDVKM. The CDR3 is 15 residues long. V was trimmed by 4 bases and J by 9 bases, leaving 19 bases between them. Per the study methods: Scientists estimated how many nucleated cells there were by amplifying reference gene primers. Repertoires were generated with immunoSEQ multiplex PCR, while TCRdb's copy carries only in-frame clones and drops some. V, J and clone size were drawn from that table, and D and trimming were deduced from the DNA. The table records 350,000 to 450,000 clones, roughly nine tenths of them present only once.

This chain links TRBV28 with TRBJ1-5; TRBD1 might be the D (6 bases). The specimen sequenced was PBMCs or T cells enriched from blood (not recorded which). The sequence was collected from a man aged 25-45 years who had recovered from COVID-19. The CDR3 sequence: CASSSVDRSWGPQHF. The DNA of the CDR3 is TGTGCCAGCAGTTCCGTAGACAGGAGTTGGGGGCCCCAGCATTTT.